This T cell receptor (beta chain) comes out of a study of blood T cell repertoires in COVID-19 (dated by TCRdb to 2018 to 2021). Broadly, across the study: The collaborator samples originated in the United States, Italy and Spain and spanned the acute and convalescent phases of COVID-19. The prospective study material was composed of cDNA or gDNA derived from T cells, B-cell-depleted T cells, or PBMCs. Deeply sampled blood TCRbeta repertoires from subjects exposed to, actively infected with, or recovered from COVID-19 were included in the dataset. A freely available public database, intended as a resource for researchers studying the immune response to SARS-CoV-2, is where the repertoires were released. Samples came from the ongoing ImmuneRACE study (first 160 participants) plus 1,254 subjects from 6 global collaborators. A de-identified subject ID, COVID-19 status, age in years and sex were almost always included in the sample metadata. Where available, HLA class I and class II types were taken from metadata supplied by the sample provider and were not determined by assay-based typing.

The collaborating institutions used their own protocols to collect whole blood in K2EDTA tubes. Collaborator samples were shipped for TCRbeta analysis as frozen whole blood, isolated PBMCs, or DNA extracted from either sample type. Beyond this particular receptor, the publication reports: How much clinical and demographic metadata was included differed by source and by participant, and the metadata was provided uncurated.

As concerns this clone: The antigen it recognizes is unknown. There are no base qualities to consult, and no much larger clone falls within one base.

TCRbeta CDR3 regions were amplified from genomic DNA using the immunoSEQ Assay, a bias-controlled multiplex PCR. Concerning the study's data processing: The number of nucleated cells in each sample was estimated by amplification of reference gene primers within the assay. To quantify the absolute abundance of each unique TCRbeta CDR3 rearrangement, sequence reads were collapsed and filtered. For each sample, productive Simpson clonality was calculated as the square root of Simpson's diversity index over productive rearrangements. In TCRdb, the immuneACCESS table is reduced to in-frame sequences with V and J assigned. These tables do not hold every clone; where another copy was compared, an unresolved V gene accounts for under half, and the others remain unexplained. V, J and clone size are taken as reported in that table, and D and trimming were inferred from the DNA itself. The sample includes some 5,700 clones, with roughly 80% observed a single time. The ten most abundant clones make up around 8.8% of the sample.

CDR1 MNHEY and CDR2 SVGAGI are derived from the germline V gene. From its cysteine to its phenylalanine, the CDR3 spans 11 amino acids. CDR3 DNA is the only sequence kept; it has 33 bases, read in frame from the first base. Cut back by 7 bases and 1 base, the V and J ends lie 5 bases apart. The V and J segments used are TRBV6-5 and TRBJ2-7, with TRBD2 tentatively as D gene (5 bases match). Sequencing was done on a sample of peripheral blood. This TCR derives from a human donor with active COVID-19. The donor label of this sample is uncertain. The DNA is as follows: TGTGCCAGCACGGGGTCCTACGAGCAGTACTTC. Translated, it reads CASTGSYEQYF.